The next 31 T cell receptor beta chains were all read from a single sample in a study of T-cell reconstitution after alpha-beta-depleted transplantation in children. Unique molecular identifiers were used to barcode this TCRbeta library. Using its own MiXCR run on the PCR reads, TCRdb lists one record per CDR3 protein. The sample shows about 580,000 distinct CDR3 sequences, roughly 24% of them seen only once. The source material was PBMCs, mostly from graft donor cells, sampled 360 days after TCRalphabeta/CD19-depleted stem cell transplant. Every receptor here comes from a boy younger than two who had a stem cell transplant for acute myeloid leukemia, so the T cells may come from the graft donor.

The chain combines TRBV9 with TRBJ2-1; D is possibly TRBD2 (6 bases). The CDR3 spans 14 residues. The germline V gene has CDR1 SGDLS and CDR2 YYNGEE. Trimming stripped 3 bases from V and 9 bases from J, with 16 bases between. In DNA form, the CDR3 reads TGTGCCAGCAGCGAAGAGGGACTCAAGGGTGAGCAGTTCTTC. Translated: CASSEEGLKGEQFF.

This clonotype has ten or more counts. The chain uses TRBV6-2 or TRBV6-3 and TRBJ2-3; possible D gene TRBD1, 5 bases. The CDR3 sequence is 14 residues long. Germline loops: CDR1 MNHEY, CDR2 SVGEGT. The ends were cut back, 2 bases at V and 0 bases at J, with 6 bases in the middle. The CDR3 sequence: CASSYDRSTDTQYF. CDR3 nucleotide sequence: TGTGCCAGCAGTTACGACAGAAGCACAGATACGCAGTATTTT.

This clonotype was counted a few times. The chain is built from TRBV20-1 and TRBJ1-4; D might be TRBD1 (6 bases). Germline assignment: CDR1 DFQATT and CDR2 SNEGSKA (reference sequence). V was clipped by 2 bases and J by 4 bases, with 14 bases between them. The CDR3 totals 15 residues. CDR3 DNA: TGCAGTGCTAGATGGAGCGGGGGCCTTAATGAAAAACTGTTTTTT. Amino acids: CSARWSGGLNEKLFF.

This CDR3 is CASSFPGQRYEQYF. CDR3 DNA sequence: TGTGCCAGCAGCTTTCCGGGACAGCGTTACGAGCAGTACTTC. The gene calls are TRBV7-9 and TRBJ2-7, with 7 bases fitting TRBD1. With 3 bases clipped from V and 4 bases from J, the junction kept 6 bases outside the gene matches. CDR1 is SEHNR, CDR2 FQNEAQ, per germline (reference sequence). The CDR3 covers 14 residues.

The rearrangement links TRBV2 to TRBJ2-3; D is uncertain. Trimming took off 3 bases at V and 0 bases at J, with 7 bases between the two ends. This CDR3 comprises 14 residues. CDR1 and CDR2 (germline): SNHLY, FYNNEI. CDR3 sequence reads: CASSDGASTDTQYF. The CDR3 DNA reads TGTGCCAGCAGTGATGGAGCGAGCACAGATACGCAGTATTTT. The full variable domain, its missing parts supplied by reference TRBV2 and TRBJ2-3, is EPEVTQTPSHQVTQMGQEVILRCVPISNHLYFYWYRQILGQKVEFLVSFYNNEISEKSEIFDDQFSVERPDGSNFTLKIRSTKLEDSAMYFCASSDGASTDTQYFGPGTRLTVL.

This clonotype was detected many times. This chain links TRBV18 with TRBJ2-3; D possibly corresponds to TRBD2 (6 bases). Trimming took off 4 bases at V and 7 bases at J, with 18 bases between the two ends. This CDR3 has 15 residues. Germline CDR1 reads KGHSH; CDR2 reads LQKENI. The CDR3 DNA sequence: TGTGCCAGCTCACGATTGGACTATCTTATTAATACGCAGTATTTT. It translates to CASSRLDYLINTQYF.

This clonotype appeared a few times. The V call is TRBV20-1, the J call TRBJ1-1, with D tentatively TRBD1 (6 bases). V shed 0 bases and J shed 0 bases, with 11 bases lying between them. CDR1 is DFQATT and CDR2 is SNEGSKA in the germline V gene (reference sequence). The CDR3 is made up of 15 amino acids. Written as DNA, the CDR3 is TGCAGTGCTAGAGAGGTGGGACAAATGAACACTGAAGCTTTCTTT. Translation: CSAREVGQMNTEAFF.

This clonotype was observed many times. This CDR3 is CASSLPGAPNTGELFF. CDR3 nucleotide sequence: TGTGCCAGCTCACTGCCGGGGGCCCCAAACACCGGGGAGCTGTTTTTT. This chain connects TRBV18 to TRBJ2-2; D possibly uses TRBD1 or TRBD2 (6 bases each). Germline V gives CDR1 KGHSH, CDR2 LQKENI. Trimming left V 4 bases short and J 2 bases short, with 14 bases between. The CDR3 is 16 residues long.

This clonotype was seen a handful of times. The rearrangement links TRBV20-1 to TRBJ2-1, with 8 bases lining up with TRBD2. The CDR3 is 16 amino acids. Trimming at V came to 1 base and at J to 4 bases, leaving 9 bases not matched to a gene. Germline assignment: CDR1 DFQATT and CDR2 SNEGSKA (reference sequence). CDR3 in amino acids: CSARGRASGPYNEQFF. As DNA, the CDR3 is TGCAGTGCTAGAGGAAGGGCTAGCGGGCCTTACAATGAGCAGTTCTTC.

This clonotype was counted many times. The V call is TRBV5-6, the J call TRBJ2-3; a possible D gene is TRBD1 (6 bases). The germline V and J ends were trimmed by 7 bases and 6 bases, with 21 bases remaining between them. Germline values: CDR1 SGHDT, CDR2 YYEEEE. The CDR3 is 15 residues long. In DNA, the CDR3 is TGTGCCAGCCGCTACTCACAGGGCAGGCGGGATACGCAGTATTTT. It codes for CASRYSQGRRDTQYF.

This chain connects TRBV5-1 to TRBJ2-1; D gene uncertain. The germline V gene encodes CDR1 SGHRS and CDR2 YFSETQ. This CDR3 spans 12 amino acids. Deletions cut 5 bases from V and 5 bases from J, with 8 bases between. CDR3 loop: CASRELDNEQFF. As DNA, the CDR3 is TGCGCCAGCAGGGAGTTGGACAATGAGCAGTTCTTC.

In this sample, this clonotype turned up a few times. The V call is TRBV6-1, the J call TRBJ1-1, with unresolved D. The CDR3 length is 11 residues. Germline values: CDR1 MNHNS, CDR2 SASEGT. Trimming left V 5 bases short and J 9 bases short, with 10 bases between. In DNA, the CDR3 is TGTGCCAGCAGTCGTAGTTTTCAAGCTTTCTTT. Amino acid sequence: CASSRSFQAFF.

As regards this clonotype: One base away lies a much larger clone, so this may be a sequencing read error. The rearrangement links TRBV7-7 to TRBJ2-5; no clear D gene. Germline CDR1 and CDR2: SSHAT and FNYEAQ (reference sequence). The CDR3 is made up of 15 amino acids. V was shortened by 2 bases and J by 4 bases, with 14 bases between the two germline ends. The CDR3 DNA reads TGTGCCAGCAGCTTAAGGATGGGATGTGTAGAGACCCAGTACTTC. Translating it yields CASSLRMGCVETQYF.

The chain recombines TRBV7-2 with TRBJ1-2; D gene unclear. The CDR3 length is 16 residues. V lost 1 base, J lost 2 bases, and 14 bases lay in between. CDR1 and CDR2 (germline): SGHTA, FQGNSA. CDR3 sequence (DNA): TGTGCCAGCAGCTTAGTATATCGAGGGCGAAACTATGGCTACACCTTC. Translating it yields CASSLVYRGRNYGYTF.

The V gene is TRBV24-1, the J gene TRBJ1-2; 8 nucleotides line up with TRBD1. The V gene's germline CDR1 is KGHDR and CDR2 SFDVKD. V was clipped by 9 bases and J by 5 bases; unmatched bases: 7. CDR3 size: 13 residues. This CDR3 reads CATSRDRTYGYTF. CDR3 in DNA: TGTGCCACCTCCCGGGACAGGACGTATGGCTACACCTTC.

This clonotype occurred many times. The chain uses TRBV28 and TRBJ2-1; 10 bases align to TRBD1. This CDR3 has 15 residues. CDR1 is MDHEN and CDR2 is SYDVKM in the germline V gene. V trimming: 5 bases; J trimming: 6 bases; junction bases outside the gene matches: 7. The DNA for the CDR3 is TGTGCCAGCAGTCGCTTCCGGACAGGGGGCAATGAGCAGTTCTTC. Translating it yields CASSRFRTGGNEQFF.

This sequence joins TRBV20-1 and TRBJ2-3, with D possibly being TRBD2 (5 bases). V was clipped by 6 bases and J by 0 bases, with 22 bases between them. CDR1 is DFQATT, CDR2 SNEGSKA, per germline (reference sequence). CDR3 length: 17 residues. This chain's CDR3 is CSAPGAFLAPSTDTQYF. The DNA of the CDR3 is TGCAGTGCGCCTGGAGCTTTCCTAGCCCCCAGCACAGATACGCAGTATTTT.

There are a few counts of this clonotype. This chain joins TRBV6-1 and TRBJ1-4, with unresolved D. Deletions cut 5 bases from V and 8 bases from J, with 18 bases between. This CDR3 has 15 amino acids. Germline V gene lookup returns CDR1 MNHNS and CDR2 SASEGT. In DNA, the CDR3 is TGTGCCAGCAGTAAGCGGGGTGAGATAGCCGAAAAACTGTTTTTT. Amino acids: CASSKRGEIAEKLFF.

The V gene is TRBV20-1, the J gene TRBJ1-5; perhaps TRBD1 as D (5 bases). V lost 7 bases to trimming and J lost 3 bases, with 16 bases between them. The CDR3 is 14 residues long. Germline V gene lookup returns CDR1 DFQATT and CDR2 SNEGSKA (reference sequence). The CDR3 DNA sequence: TGCAGTGTCCCGGGGGGAGGGCCCAATCAGCCCCAGCATTTT. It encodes CSVPGGGPNQPQHF.

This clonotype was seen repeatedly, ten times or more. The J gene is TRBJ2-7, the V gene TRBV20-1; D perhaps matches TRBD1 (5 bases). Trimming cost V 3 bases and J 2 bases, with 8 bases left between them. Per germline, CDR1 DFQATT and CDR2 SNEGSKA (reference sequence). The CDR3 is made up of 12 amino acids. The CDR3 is CSASPDTYEQYF. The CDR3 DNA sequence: TGCAGTGCTAGCCCGGACACCTACGAGCAGTACTTC.

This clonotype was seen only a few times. The CDR3 reads CASSSDSQNEQFF. Here the CDR3 DNA reads TGTGCCAGCAGTTCGGACAGTCAAAATGAGCAGTTCTTC. The V gene is TRBV12-3 or TRBV12-4, the J gene TRBJ2-1; a weak D match, TRBD1 (6 bases). This CDR3 contains 13 residues. Trimming shortened V by 4 bases and J by 7 bases, and 11 bases separated the two germline ends.

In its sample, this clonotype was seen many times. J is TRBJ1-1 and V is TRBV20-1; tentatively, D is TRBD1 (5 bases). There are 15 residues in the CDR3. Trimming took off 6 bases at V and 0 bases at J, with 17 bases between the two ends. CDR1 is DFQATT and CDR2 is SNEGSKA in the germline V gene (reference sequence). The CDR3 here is CSARGGGIVNTEAFF. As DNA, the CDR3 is TGCAGTGCACGGGGGGGAGGGATTGTGAACACTGAAGCTTTCTTT.

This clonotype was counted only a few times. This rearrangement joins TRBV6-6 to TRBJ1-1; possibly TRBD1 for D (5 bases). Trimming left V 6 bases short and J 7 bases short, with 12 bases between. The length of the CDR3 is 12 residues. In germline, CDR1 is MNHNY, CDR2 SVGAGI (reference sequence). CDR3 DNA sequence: TGTGCCAGCAGCCCCGGACAACTTGAAGCTTTCTTT. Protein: CASSPGQLEAFF.

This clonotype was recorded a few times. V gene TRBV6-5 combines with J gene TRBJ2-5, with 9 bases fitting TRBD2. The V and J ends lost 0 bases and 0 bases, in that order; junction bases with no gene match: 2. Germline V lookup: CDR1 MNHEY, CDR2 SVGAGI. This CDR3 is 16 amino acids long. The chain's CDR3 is CASSYSSSGDQETQYF. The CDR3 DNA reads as TGTGCCAGCAGTTACTCTTCTAGCGGGGACCAAGAGACCCAGTACTTC.

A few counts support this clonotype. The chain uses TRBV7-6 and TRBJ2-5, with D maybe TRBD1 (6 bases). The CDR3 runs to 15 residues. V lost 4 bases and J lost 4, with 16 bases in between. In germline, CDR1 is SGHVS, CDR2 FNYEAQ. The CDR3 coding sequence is TGTGCCAGCAGCTCCACACAGGGTGGAGGAGAGACCCAGTACTTC. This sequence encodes CASSSTQGGGETQYF. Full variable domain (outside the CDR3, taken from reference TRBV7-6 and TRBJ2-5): GAGVSQSPRYKVTKRGQDVALRCDPISGHVSLYWYRQALGQGPEFLTYFNYEAQQDKSGLPNDRFSAERPEGSISTLTIQRTEQRDSAMYRCASSSTQGGGETQYFGPGTRLLVL.

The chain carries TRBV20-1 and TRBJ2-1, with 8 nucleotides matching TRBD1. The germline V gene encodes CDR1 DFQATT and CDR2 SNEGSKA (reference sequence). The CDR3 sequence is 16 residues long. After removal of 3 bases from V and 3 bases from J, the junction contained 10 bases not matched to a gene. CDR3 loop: CSASGPPGGVYNEQFF. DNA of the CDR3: TGCAGTGCTAGTGGCCCCCCAGGGGGCGTCTACAATGAGCAGTTCTTC.

CDR3 loop: CASSPDTGLYEQYV. The CDR3 coding sequence is TGTGCCAGCAGTCCGGACACGGGGCTCTACGAGCAGTACGTC. V gene TRBV6-1 combines with J gene TRBJ2-7; either TRBD1 or TRBD2 may fit D (5 bases each). The germline V gene has CDR1 MNHNS and CDR2 SASEGT. The V gene lost 5 bases and the J gene lost 3 bases, with 14 bases spanning the gap. This CDR3 spans 14 amino acids.

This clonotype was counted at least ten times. Here the CDR3 reads CASSELEVGQETQYF. CDR3 bases: TGTGCCAGCAGTGAGCTCGAGGTGGGGCAAGAGACCCAGTACTTC. The rearrangement uses TRBV2 and TRBJ2-5; D gene uncertain. Trimming cost V 3 bases and J 2 bases, with 13 bases left between them. Germline V gives CDR1 SNHLY, CDR2 FYNNEI. The CDR3 spans 15 residues.

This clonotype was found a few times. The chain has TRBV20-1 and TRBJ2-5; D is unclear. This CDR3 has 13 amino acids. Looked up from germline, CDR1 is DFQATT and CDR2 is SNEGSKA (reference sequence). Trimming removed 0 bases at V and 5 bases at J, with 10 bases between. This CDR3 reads CSAREEGWETQYF. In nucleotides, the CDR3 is TGCAGTGCTAGAGAGGAAGGGTGGGAGACCCAGTACTTC.

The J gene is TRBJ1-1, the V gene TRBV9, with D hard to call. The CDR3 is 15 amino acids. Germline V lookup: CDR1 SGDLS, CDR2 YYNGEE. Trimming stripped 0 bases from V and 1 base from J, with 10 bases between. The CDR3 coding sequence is TGTGCCAGCAGCGTAGAGGGCACTCCGAACACTGAAGCTTTCTTT. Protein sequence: CASSVEGTPNTEAFF.

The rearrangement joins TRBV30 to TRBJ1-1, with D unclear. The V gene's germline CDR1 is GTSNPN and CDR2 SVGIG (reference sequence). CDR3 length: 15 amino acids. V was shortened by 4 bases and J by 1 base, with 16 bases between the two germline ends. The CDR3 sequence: CAWKRGPGPNTEAFF. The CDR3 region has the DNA TGTGCCTGGAAAAGAGGGCCAGGACCGAACACTGAAGCTTTCTTT. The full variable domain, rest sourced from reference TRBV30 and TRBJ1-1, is SQTIHQWPATLVQPVGSPLSLECTVEGTSNPNLYWYRQAAGRGLQLLFYSVGIGQISSEVPQNLSASRPQDRQFILSSKKLLLSDSGFYLCAWKRGPGPNTEAFFGQGTRLTVV.